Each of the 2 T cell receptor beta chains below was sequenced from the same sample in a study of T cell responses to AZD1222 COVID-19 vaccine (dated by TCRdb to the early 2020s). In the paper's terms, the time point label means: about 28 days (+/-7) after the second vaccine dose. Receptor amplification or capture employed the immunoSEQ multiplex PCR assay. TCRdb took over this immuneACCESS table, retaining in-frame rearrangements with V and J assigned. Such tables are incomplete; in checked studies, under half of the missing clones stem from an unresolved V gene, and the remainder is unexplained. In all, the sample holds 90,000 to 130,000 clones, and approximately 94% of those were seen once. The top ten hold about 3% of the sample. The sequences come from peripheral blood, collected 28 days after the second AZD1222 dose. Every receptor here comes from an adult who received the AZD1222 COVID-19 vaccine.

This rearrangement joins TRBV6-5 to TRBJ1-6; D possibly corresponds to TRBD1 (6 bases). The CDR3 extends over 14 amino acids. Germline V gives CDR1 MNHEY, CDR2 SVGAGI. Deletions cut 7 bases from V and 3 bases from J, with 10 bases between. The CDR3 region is CASIQGHYNSPLHF. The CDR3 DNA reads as TGTGCCAGCATACAGGGACACTATAATTCACCCCTCCACTTT.

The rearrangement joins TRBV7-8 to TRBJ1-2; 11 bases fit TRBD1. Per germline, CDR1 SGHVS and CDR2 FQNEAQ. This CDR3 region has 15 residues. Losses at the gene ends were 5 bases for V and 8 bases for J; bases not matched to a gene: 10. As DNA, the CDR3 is TGTGCCAGCAGCGCGGGCCGGGACAGGGGGAAAGGCTACACCTTC. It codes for CASSAGRDRGKGYTF.